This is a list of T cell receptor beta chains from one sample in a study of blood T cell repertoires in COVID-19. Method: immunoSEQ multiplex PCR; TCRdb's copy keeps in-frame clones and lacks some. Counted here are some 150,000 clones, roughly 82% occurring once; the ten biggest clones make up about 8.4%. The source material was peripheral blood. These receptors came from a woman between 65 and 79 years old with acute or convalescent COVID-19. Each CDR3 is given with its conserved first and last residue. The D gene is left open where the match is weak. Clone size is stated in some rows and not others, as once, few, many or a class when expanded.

CAISEPYYEQYF TGTGCCATCAGTGAGCCCTACTACGAGCAGTACTTC NA TRBJ2-7 NA TRBV10-3
CASSLGQGAKDDGYTF TGTGCCAGCAGCTTAGGGCAGGGGGCAAAAGATGATGGCTACACCTTC NA TRBJ1-2 TRBD1 TRBV7-9
CASSEFFTTGTEAFF TGTGCCAGCAGTGAATTCTTTACGACGGGCACTGAAGCTTTCTTT once TRBJ1-1 NA TRBV6-1
CSASDRVDEQYF TGCAGCGCCTCGGACAGGGTCGACGAGCAGTACTTC NA TRBJ2-7 TRBD1 TRBV29-1
CASSRLAGVGELFF TGTGCCAGCAGCAGACTAGCGGGAGTCGGGGAGCTGTTTTTT NA TRBJ2-2 TRBD2 TRBV7-6
CASSSIPGQGANEQYF TGTGCCAGCAGTTCTATACCGGGGCAGGGGGCGAACGAGCAGTACTTC NA TRBJ2-7 TRBD1 TRBV6-5
CSASDTAIRGNTIYF TGCAGTGCTAGTGACACGGCCATCAGGGGAAACACCATATATTTT NA TRBJ1-3 NA TRBV20-1
CASSLDRGRAFTGANVLTF TGTGCCAGCAGCTTAGACAGGGGCCGGGCCTTCACTGGGGCCAACGTCCTGACTTTC NA TRBJ2-6 TRBD1 TRBV5-6
CASSYSRREASEQYF TGTGCCAGCAGTTACTCGAGACGGGAGGCTAGCGAGCAGTACTTC NA TRBJ2-7 TRBD2 TRBV6-6
CAWSRDSNTEAFF TGTGCCTGGAGCCGGGACAGCAACACTGAAGCTTTCTTT NA TRBJ1-1 TRBD1 TRBV30
CASSWGGTGAEQYF TGTGCCAGCAGTTGGGGGGGGACAGGGGCCGAGCAGTACTTC NA TRBJ2-7 TRBD1 TRBV27
CASSEARGGNTEAFF TGTGCCAGCAGTGAAGCGCGGGGGGGAAACACTGAAGCTTTCTTT NA TRBJ1-1 NA TRBV6-1
CASTLMARGRSSYEQYF TGTGCCAGTACCTTGATGGCTAGAGGAAGGAGCTCCTACGAGCAGTACTTC NA TRBJ2-7 NA TRBV19
CASREQGAGDGQPQHF TGTGCCAGCAGAGAACAGGGGGCGGGGGATGGTCAGCCCCAGCATTTT NA TRBJ1-5 NA TRBV21-1
CASSSTGSQALTLNYGYTF TGTGCCAGCAGTTCCACGGGATCGCAGGCTCTTACTCTTAACTATGGCTACACCTTC NA TRBJ1-2 NA TRBV28
CASSSRGATEKLFF TGTGCCAGCAGTTCACGGGGGGCTACTGAAAAACTGTTTTTT NA TRBJ1-4 NA TRBV28
CASSPDRGNEQFF TGTGCCAGCAGTCCCGACAGGGGAAATGAGCAGTTCTTC NA TRBJ2-1 TRBD1 TRBV7-7
CASRFDRDTEAFF TGTGCCAGCAGATTTGACAGGGACACTGAAGCTTTCTTT NA TRBJ1-1 TRBD1 TRBV6-5
CASSSGGGTDTGELFF TGTGCCAGCAGCTCGGGGGGGGGCACCGACACCGGGGAGCTGTTTTTT NA TRBJ2-2 TRBD2 TRBV5-4
CASSLLPTSADYNEQFF TGTGCCAGCTCTCTCCTGCCGACTAGCGCTGACTACAATGAGCAGTTCTTC NA TRBJ2-1 TRBD2 TRBV18
CASSSNNDRATEAFF TGTGCCAGCAGCTCTAACAATGACAGGGCCACTGAAGCTTTCTTT NA TRBJ1-1 TRBD1 TRBV7-9
CASTEVPDGRPFF TGTGCCAGCACCGAAGTCCCCGACGGGAGGCCGTTCTTC once TRBJ2-1 TRBD2 TRBV11-2